This TCR beta chain is from a study of resident and recirculating memory T cells in vitiligo. Study results and caveats: Non-conserved TCRs across sites and patients suggested distinct clones per lesion. Vitiligo lesions lacked a unique dominant clone, and clonality varied.

Concerning this clone: Its antigen is unidentified.

This CDR3 has 11 amino acids. CDR1 SGHVS and CDR2 FQNEAQ come from the germline V gene. V was clipped by 4 bases and J by 12 bases, with 9 bases between them. Stable patients also lacked confetti depigmentation, a sign of active vitiligo. Sequencing used immunoSEQ multiplex PCR; TCRdb keeps in-frame clones, though not all of them. The repertoire has 40,000 to 45,000 clones, 85% to 95% of them found once; the top ten carry roughly 4.3%. The sequence was obtained from a male donor with vitiligo. V gene TRBV7-8 combines with J gene TRBJ2-2, with D hard to call. Sequencing was carried out using blood. In DNA form, the CDR3 reads TGTGCCAGCAGCTCCCTGTTCCAGCTGTTTTTT. This translates into CASSSLFQLFF.